This record looks at one T cell receptor beta chain sequence and its context. Its antigen is unidentified. Per the germline V gene, CDR1 is SGHTA and CDR2 is FQGTGA. This CDR3 is 15 amino acids long. V trimming: 4 bases; J trimming: 5 bases; junction bases outside the gene matches: 10. The data stem from a study of vaccination and CD4 T cells after COVID-19. Oncomine TCR Beta short-read sequencing was applied to DNA from cultured CD4+ T cells. TCRdb reprocessed the PCR reads with MiXCR, giving one entry per CDR3 protein. The sample holds about 12,000 distinct CDR3 sequences, roughly 29% seen once. The sample's treatment: approximately 9-day PBMC culture with coronavirus spike peptide pools or control peptides (ViraFEST assay). Peptide pools at approximately 10 ug/ml and IL-2 at around 10 IU/ml were added to cultures of some 1.9 million PBMCs per well. Negative selection recovered the CD4+ T cells once they had spent nine to eleven days in culture.

This chain links TRBV7-3 with TRBJ2-5, with TRBD1 identical over 7 bases. The TCR sequence derives from a human donor who had recovered from COVID-19. Sequencing used CD4+ T cells from blood, cultured in vitro, obtained after SARS-CoV-2 vaccination. The CDR3 region is CASSSGKGALETQYF. CDR3 sequence (DNA): TGTGCCAGCAGCTCCGGGAAGGGGGCCCTTGAGACCCAGTACTTC.